A single sample gave rise to the 3 T cell receptor beta chains below, sequenced in a study of identical twins. Each CDR3 protein gets one entry after TCRdb re-called the 5' RACE reads with MiXCR. The table has around 490,000 distinct CDR3 sequences, around 24% seen once. The sample also formed part of further work on yellow fever vaccine responses in identical twins.

The sequenced sample was CD4+ T cells sorted from blood. All receptors come from a woman aged 18-29 years in good health.

This clonotype turned up a few times. This chain links TRBV7-2 with TRBJ2-3; 8 bases line up with TRBD1. With 5 bases clipped from V and 0 bases from J, the junction kept 7 bases outside the gene matches. This CDR3 is 16 amino acids long. The germline gives CDR1 SGHTA, CDR2 FQGNSA. This chain's CDR3 is CASSLTGVSSTDTQYF. CDR3 DNA sequence: TGTGCCAGCAGCCTGACAGGGGTCTCCAGCACAGATACGCAGTATTTT. Combining the CDR3 with reference TRBV7-2 and TRBJ2-3 gives the whole variable domain GAGVSQSPSNKVTEKGKDVELRCDPISGHTALYWYRQSLGQGLEFLIYFQGNSAPDKSGLPSDRFSAERTGGSVSTLTIQRTQQEDSAVYLCASSLTGVSSTDTQYFGPGTRLTVL.

This clonotype was seen a few times. The V gene is TRBV20-1, the J gene TRBJ2-4; D not resolved. The CDR3 totals 14 residues. With 3 bases removed from V and 0 bases from J, the gap between germline ends came to 9 bases. Germline lookup yields CDR1 DFQATT and CDR2 SNEGSKA (reference sequence). In nucleotides, the CDR3 is TGCAGTGCTAGCCCGATATTAGCCAAAAACATTCAGTACTTC. Translated, it gives CSASPILAKNIQYF.

A few counts support this clonotype. The chain employs TRBV24-1 and TRBJ2-5; unclear D gene. CDR1 and CDR2 (germline): KGHDR, SFDVKD. Trimming left V 4 bases short and J 5 bases short, with 4 bases between. The CDR3 is made up of 11 amino acids. CDR3 loop: CATSEFETQYF. In nucleotides, the CDR3 is TGTGCCACCAGTGAATTCGAGACCCAGTACTTC.